This T cell receptor beta chain was captured in a study of T cell repertoires in cytomegalovirus infection. Study background: Newly reported HLA-C-restricted and thoroughly characterized HLA-B-restricted CMV epitopes were employed.

A few counts support this clonotype. Its antigen is not known. TCRdb recomputed calls from the reads with MiXCR, one row per CDR3 protein. Among about 900,000 distinct CDR3 sequences, more than 25% were seen once, and the ten largest hold over 11%. Source: cultured CD8+ T cells from PBMCs, taken from culture after CMV antigen stimulation. The TCR originated in a human donor in good health (CMV status not recorded). Some clones in this sample may be carry-over from other donors' samples.

CDR3 bases: TGCGCCAGCAGAGATACCCCGGGACAGCTGAACACTGAAGCTTTCTTT. This encodes CASRDTPGQLNTEAFF. The chain recombines TRBV10-2 with TRBJ1-1, with TRBD1 matching 7 bases. The V gene's germline CDR1 is WSHSY and CDR2 SAAADI. With 6 bases clipped from V and 0 bases from J, the junction kept 10 bases outside the gene matches. This CDR3 spans 16 amino acids.